The entry below gives a single T cell receptor beta chain sequence along with its context. Its antigen is undetermined. The split of CD4+ cells yielded CD45RA+ naive and CD45RA-negative memory subsets. The V gene end was trimmed by 4 bases and the J gene end by 4 bases; junction bases not matched to a gene: 7. This CDR3 has 14 residues. Germline loops: CDR1 SGHNT, CDR2 YYREEE (reference sequence). These data belong to a study of shared clonotypes between healthy human individuals. Study-wide background: Every donor yielded three CD4 naive, three CD4 memory, two CD8 naive and one CD8 memory plate. Study results and caveats: The study's rarefaction showed incomplete sorted-subset sequencing despite large depth.

For each subset, genomic DNA was distributed in equal portions over several immunoSEQ plates. Data came from immunoSEQ multiplex PCR; TCRdb stores just in-frame clones and leaves some out. The data hold millions of clones, with roughly 92% observed a single time. This rearrangement joins TRBV5-4 to TRBJ2-5, with TRBD1 matching over 7 bases. Sample: naive CD4+ T cells sorted from blood. Subset indicated: CD45RA+ positively selected. The receptor's source is a man younger than 35 in good health. CDR3 DNA: TGTGCCAGCAGCGCACGGACAGGCGCAGAGACCCAGTACTTC. Translating gives CASSARTGAETQYF.